These 32 T cell receptor beta chains were all obtained from the same sample, sequenced in a study of cytomegalovirus exposure and HLA in healthy donors. The PCR made use of 60 Vbeta and 13 Jbeta primers. The data were produced by immunoSEQ multiplex PCR, yet TCRdb's version contains in-frame clones alone and is incomplete. Among about 110,000 clones listed, 65% to 80% were seen once. What was sequenced was PBMCs. The receptors were gathered from a woman aged 55 to 70 in good health and CMV-seropositive.

The chain carries TRBV7-9 and TRBJ2-1, with 11 bases matching TRBD2. The CDR3 covers 18 residues. Germline loops: CDR1 SEHNR, CDR2 FQNEAQ (reference sequence). With 2 bases clipped from V and 9 bases from J, the junction kept 15 bases outside the gene matches. This chain's CDR3 is CASSLPWRLAGKGSEQFF. The CDR3 DNA follows: TGTGCCAGCAGCTTACCCTGGAGACTAGCGGGAAAAGGTAGTGAGCAGTTCTTC.

V gene TRBV4-1 combines with J gene TRBJ1-4; D remains unclear. This CDR3 spans 14 amino acids. Germline CDR1 and CDR2: MGHRA and YSYEKL. Trimming left V 1 base short and J 8 bases short, with 11 bases between. CDR3 in DNA: TGCGCCAGCAGCCAAGTAGGAGAGACCGAAAAACTGTTTTTT. Encoded protein: CASSQVGETEKLFF.

This chain joins TRBV11-2 and TRBJ2-7; TRBD2 is a possible D gene (5 bases). The V gene lost 0 bases and the J gene lost 0 bases, with 6 bases spanning the gap. This CDR3 has 14 amino acids. Germline values: CDR1 SGHAT, CDR2 FQNNGV. The CDR3 region has the DNA TGTGCCAGCAGCTTAGATCGGGACTCCTACGAGCAGTACTTC. It is translated as CASSLDRDSYEQYF. Variable domain in full (rest from reference TRBV11-2 and TRBJ2-7): EAGVAQSPRYKIIEKRQSVAFWCNPISGHATLYWYQQILGQGPKLLIQFQNNGVVDDSQLPKDRFSAERLKGVDSTLKIQPAKLEDSAVYLCASSLDRDSYEQYFGPGTRLTVT.

The rearrangement joins TRBV27 to TRBJ2-7; 7 bases line up with TRBD2. Germline trimming cut 5 bases from V and 3 bases from J; bases unmatched to any gene: 7. The germline V gene has CDR1 MNHEY and CDR2 SMNVEV (reference sequence). The CDR3 extends over 14 amino acids. This CDR3 reads CASSPSSGRYEQYF. In DNA form, the CDR3 reads TGTGCCAGCAGTCCCTCTAGCGGCCGCTACGAGCAGTACTTC.

V usage is TRBV7-6 and J usage is TRBJ2-5; D not resolved. Germline V gene data show CDR1 as SGHVS and CDR2 as FNYEAQ. The CDR3 runs 13 residues. Trimming removed 5 bases at V and 4 bases at J, with 11 bases between. The CDR3 DNA sequence: TGTGCCAGCAGCCTCAACTGGGCAGAGACCCAGTACTTC. Translating gives CASSLNWAETQYF.

The chain uses TRBV11-2 and TRBJ2-7; 15 nucleotides line up with TRBD2. Germline CDR1 is SGHAT and CDR2 is FQNNGV. Trimming took 5 bases from V and 5 from J; bases not matched to a gene: 7. The CDR3 covers 16 residues. The DNA of the CDR3 is TGTGCCAGCAGCCCATGGACTAGCGGGAGGGCTCACGAGCAGTACTTC. Translating gives CASSPWTSGRAHEQYF.

The chain couples TRBV5-4 to TRBJ2-3; D is unresolved. V lost 0 bases and J lost 5, with 10 bases in between. This CDR3 spans 14 amino acids. CDR1 is SGHNT, CDR2 YYREEE, per germline (reference sequence). The CDR3 DNA reads as TGTGCCAGCAGCTTGGAGTGGCCGGGAGATACGCAGTATTTT. It is translated as CASSLEWPGDTQYF.

The rearrangement links TRBV29-1 to TRBJ1-4; 9 nucleotides agree with TRBD1. V lost 6 bases and J lost 8; bases outside the gene matches: 13. The CDR3 has 15 amino acids. Germline CDR1 is SQVTM and CDR2 is ANQGSEA. The CDR3 sequence: CSVNVPGQGYEKLFF. The CDR3 DNA follows: TGCAGCGTGAATGTACCGGGACAGGGTTACGAAAAACTGTTTTTT.

The chain joins TRBV4-1 to TRBJ2-4; D call uncertain. Germline values: CDR1 MGHRA, CDR2 YSYEKL. The CDR3 length is 15 residues. The V gene lost 5 bases and the J gene lost 8 bases, with 19 bases spanning the gap. Written as DNA, the CDR3 is TGCGCCAGCAGCAGGTCAGGCAACCAAGTGGACATTCAGTACTTC. This codes for CASSRSGNQVDIQYF.

The V gene is TRBV9, the J gene TRBJ1-2; D might be TRBD1 (5 bases). Germline loops: CDR1 SGDLS, CDR2 YYNGEE. This CDR3 contains 13 residues. V was cut by 5 bases and J by 7 bases, with 15 bases left in between. CDR3 in amino acids: CASRGGVGGGYTF. The CDR3 nucleotides are TGTGCCAGCAGGGGAGGAGTCGGGGGTGGCTACACCTTC.

The CDR3 is CASSEELAGINEQFF. DNA for the CDR3: TGTGCCAGCAGTGAGGAGCTAGCGGGTATTAATGAGCAGTTCTTC. This rearrangement joins TRBV2 to TRBJ2-1, with 8 bases identical to TRBD2. CDR3 length equals 15 residues. Germline V gene data show CDR1 as SNHLY and CDR2 as FYNNEI. V shed 3 bases, J shed 7 bases, and the junction held 8 bases outside the gene matches.

J is TRBJ2-2 and V is TRBV28; 10 bases are a match to TRBD2. The V gene end was trimmed by 5 bases and the J gene end by 3 bases; junction bases not matched to a gene: 6. Germline V gene data show CDR1 as MDHEN and CDR2 as SYDVKM. The CDR3 runs to 16 residues. CDR3 sequence: CASSSGTSEDTGELFF. In DNA form, the CDR3 reads TGTGCCAGCAGTAGTGGGACTAGCGAAGACACCGGGGAGCTGTTTTTT.

There are many counts of this clone. J is TRBJ2-7 and V is TRBV2; D gene unclear. The ends were cut back, 3 bases at V and 0 bases at J, with 3 bases in the middle. The CDR3 length is 12 residues. Germline V gene lookup returns CDR1 SNHLY and CDR2 FYNNEI. Here the CDR3 reads CASSDLSYEQYF. The CDR3 nucleotides are TGTGCCAGCAGTGACCTCTCCTACGAGCAGTACTTC.

The rearrangement uses TRBV19 and TRBJ2-5, with 7 bases matching TRBD1. Losses at the gene ends were 7 bases for V and 5 bases for J; bases not matched to a gene: 16. CDR1 and CDR2 (germline): LNHDA, SQIVND (reference sequence). The length of the CDR3 is 16 residues. CDR3 nucleotides: TGTGCCAGTACCAAGGGGGCCAGAAACCTGTGGGAGACCCAGTACTTC. It yields the protein CASTKGARNLWETQYF. Looking up the rest from reference TRBV19 and TRBJ2-5 gives the full variable domain: DGGITQSPKYLFRKEGQNVTLSCEQNLNHDAMYWYRQDPGQGLRLIYYSQIVNDFQKGDIAEGYSVSREKKESFPLTVTSAQKNPTAFYLCASTKGARNLWETQYFGPGTRLLVL.

The chain links TRBV28 to TRBJ2-5; no reliable D call. The CDR3 totals 13 residues. Germline CDR1 is MDHEN and CDR2 is SYDVKM. The V end was cut by 1 base, the J end by 4 bases, with 7 bases between. The CDR3 loop reads CASSLLSRETQYF. As DNA, the CDR3 is TGTGCCAGCAGTTTATTGTCTAGAGAGACCCAGTACTTC.

The V call is TRBV7-9, the J call TRBJ2-1; 8 nucleotides align to TRBD2. Germline assignment: CDR1 SEHNR and CDR2 FQNEAQ (reference sequence). The J segment lost 5 bases and the V segment lost 8 bases, leaving 11 bases of the junction unmatched. This CDR3 comprises 15 residues. This CDR3 reads CASGFGREGHNEQFF. CDR3 DNA: TGTGCCAGCGGTTTTGGACGGGAGGGACACAATGAGCAGTTCTTC.

This chain uses TRBV7-7 with TRBJ2-2; TRBD1 is a possible D gene (5 bases). Trimming cost V 1 base and J 0 bases, with 6 bases left between them. The germline V gene encodes CDR1 SSHAT and CDR2 FNYEAQ (reference sequence). The CDR3 is 15 residues long. The CDR3 is CASSLGTTNTGELFF. In nucleotides, the CDR3 is TGTGCCAGCAGCTTAGGGACAACGAACACCGGGGAGCTGTTTTTT.

The chain is built from TRBV10-3 and TRBJ2-1; D not certain. CDR1 and CDR2 from the germline V gene are ENHRY and SYGVKD. V lost 0 bases, J lost 7 bases, and 16 bases lay in between. This CDR3 spans 16 amino acids. CDR3 bases: TGTGCCATCAGTGAGTCTCTTAATGGAGCCCTAAATGAGCAGTTCTTC. Protein sequence: CAISESLNGALNEQFF.

The chain joins TRBV10-3 to TRBJ2-4; 9 nucleotides match TRBD1. V shed 3 bases and J 12 bases; nucleotides not matched to a gene: 9. Per germline, CDR1 ENHRY and CDR2 SYGVKD. This CDR3 contains 14 residues. The CDR3 DNA reads as TGTGCCATCAGTGAACGGGACAGGGAAAAGGGTCAGTACTTC. Its protein product is CAISERDREKGQYF.

This chain links TRBV11-2 with TRBJ2-5, with D possibly being TRBD1 (6 bases). The J call may be mistaken, given a closer DNA end match to TRBJ2-7. CDR3 length: 15 residues. Germline V gene data show CDR1 as SGHAT and CDR2 as FQNNGV. The CDR3 here is CASSLSLGANYEQYF. CDR3 DNA: TGTGCCAGCAGCTTATCTCTGGGGGCGAACTACGAGCAGTACTTC.

J is TRBJ2-1 and V is TRBV7-2; maybe TRBD2 (5 bases). Between the trimmed V and J ends, which lost 1 base and 13 bases, there was a span of 20 bases. The V gene's germline CDR1 is SGHTA and CDR2 FQGNSA. CDR3 length equals 15 residues. In DNA, the CDR3 is TGTGCCAGCAGCTTAGATTCCGCGAGGGCGACGGGTCAGTTCTTC. Its translation is CASSLDSARATGQFF.

This chain uses TRBV11-2 with TRBJ2-1; D is undetermined. V dropped 1 base and J dropped 10 bases, with 11 bases sitting between them. CDR3 length: 13 residues. Germline V gene data show CDR1 as SGHAT and CDR2 as FQNNGV. CDR3 in amino acids: CASSLAFFGEQFF. CDR3 nucleotides: TGTGCCAGCAGCTTAGCGTTTTTCGGGGAGCAGTTCTTC.

CDR3 residues: CASSPRQGFSETQYF. The CDR3 bases are TGTGCCAGCTCACCACGACAGGGTTTCTCGGAGACCCAGTACTTC. This chain links TRBV18 with TRBJ2-5, with 7 bases that match TRBD1. Trimming took 1 base from V and 5 from J; bases not matched to a gene: 7. CDR3 length equals 15 residues. Germline CDR1 and CDR2: KGHSH and LQKENI.

The gene calls are TRBV25-1 and TRBJ2-4; 9 bases are shared with TRBD1. This CDR3 has 15 residues. The V segment lost 4 bases and the J segment 9 bases; nucleotides outside the gene matches: 10. The germline V gene encodes CDR1 MGHDK and CDR2 SYGVNS. CDR3 coding DNA: TGTGCCAGCAGTGGAACAGGGGGCGCCGGTGGCATTCAGTACTTC. It specifies CASSGTGGAGGIQYF.

The rearrangement links TRBV27 to TRBJ2-7, with D perhaps matching TRBD1 (5 bases). The V and J ends lost 3 bases and 2 bases respectively, with 11 bases between them. There are 14 residues in the CDR3. Germline lookup yields CDR1 MNHEY and CDR2 SMNVEV (reference sequence). The CDR3 region has the DNA TGTGCCAGCAGTTTCGTTGACAGCACCTACGAGCAGTACTTC. Protein product: CASSFVDSTYEQYF.

This chain connects TRBV4-1 to TRBJ2-4; 7 positions match TRBD1. Unmatched junction bases numbered 9, after V lost 2 bases and J lost 2 bases. Germline lookup yields CDR1 MGHRA and CDR2 YSYEKL. This CDR3 has 17 amino acids. CDR3 coding DNA: TGCGCCAGCAGCCAAAGGGGGCCCGTCTCGTCCAAAAACATTCAGTACTTC. It yields the protein CASSQRGPVSSKNIQYF.

In this sample, this clone turned up a few times. The chain links TRBV5-1 to TRBJ2-4, with 10 positions matching TRBD1. This CDR3 has 17 residues. Germline assignment: CDR1 SGHRS and CDR2 YFSETQ. Germline trimming cut 0 bases from V and 3 bases from J; bases unmatched to any gene: 6. The CDR3 sequence is CASSLAGDRGVKNIQYF. The CDR3 region has the DNA TGCGCCAGCAGCTTGGCAGGGGACAGGGGTGTCAAAAACATTCAGTACTTC. The whole variable domain, filled in from reference TRBV5-1 and TRBJ2-4, reads KAGVTQTPRYLIKTRGQQVTLSCSPISGHRSVSWYQQTPGQGLQFLFEYFSETQRNKGNFPGRFSGRQFSNSRSEMNVSTLELGDSALYLCASSLAGDRGVKNIQYFGAGTRLSVL.

This clone was seen a handful of times. The chain recombines TRBV27 with TRBJ1-6, with 9 nucleotides matching TRBD1. Per the germline V gene, CDR1 is MNHEY and CDR2 is SMNVEV (reference sequence). The length of the CDR3 is 15 residues. Losses at the gene ends were 3 bases for V and 10 bases for J; bases not matched to a gene: 7. CDR3 DNA sequence: TGTGCCAGCAGTTTCGACAGGGGGTTTTGGTCACCCCTCCACTTT. Its translation: CASSFDRGFWSPLHF.

This clone showed up just a few times. In nucleotides, the CDR3 is TGTGCCTGGAGTGGGCAGGGCCACACAGATACGCAGTATTTT. Protein: CAWSGQGHTDTQYF. This chain uses TRBV30 with TRBJ2-3; D perhaps matches TRBD1 (5 bases). The germline CDR1 and CDR2 sequences are GTSNPN and SVGIG (reference sequence). This CDR3 has 14 residues. The germline V and J ends were trimmed by 1 base and 2 bases, with 10 bases remaining between them.

This chain joins TRBV19 and TRBJ2-3; 8 positions agree with TRBD2. The ends lost 7 bases at V and 2 bases at J; junction bases unmatched: 5. The CDR3 is 14 residues long. CDR1 and CDR2 from the germline V gene are LNHDA and SQIVND (reference sequence). CDR3 in DNA: TGTGCCAGTAAAACTAGCGGTCACACAGATACGCAGTATTTT. It encodes CASKTSGHTDTQYF.

This chain uses TRBV11-1 with TRBJ1-1; D not resolved. Trimming shortened V by 6 bases and J by 1 base, and 12 bases separated the two germline ends. CDR1 is SGHAT, CDR2 FQDESV, per germline (reference sequence). The CDR3 has 14 residues. The CDR3 nucleotides read TGTGCCAGCAGATCCGAGCTCGGGAACACTGAAGCTTTCTTT. Protein product: CASRSELGNTEAFF.

The count of this clone is one. One junction end disagrees with the germline gene, perhaps due to a read error. The rearrangement links TRBV7-9 to TRBJ2-1, with TRBD2 as a possible D gene (5 bases). Germline V gene lookup returns CDR1 SEHNR and CDR2 FQNEAQ (reference sequence). The CDR3 sequence is 13 residues long. DNA of the CDR3: TGTTCCAGCAGCTTAAGTTTCAGCGGAGAGCAGTTCTTC. Protein: CSSSLSFSGEQFF.